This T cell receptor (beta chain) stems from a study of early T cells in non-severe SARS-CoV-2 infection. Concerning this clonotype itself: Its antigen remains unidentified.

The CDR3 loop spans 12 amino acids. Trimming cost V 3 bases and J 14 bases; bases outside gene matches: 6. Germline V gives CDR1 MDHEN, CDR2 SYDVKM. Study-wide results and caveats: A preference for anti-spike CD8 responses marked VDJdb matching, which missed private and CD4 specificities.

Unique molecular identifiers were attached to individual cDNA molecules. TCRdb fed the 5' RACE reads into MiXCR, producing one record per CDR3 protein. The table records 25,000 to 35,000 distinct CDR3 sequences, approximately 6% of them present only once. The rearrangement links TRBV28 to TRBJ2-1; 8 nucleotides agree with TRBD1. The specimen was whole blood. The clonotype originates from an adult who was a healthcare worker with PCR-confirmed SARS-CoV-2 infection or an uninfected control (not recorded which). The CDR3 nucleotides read TGTGCCAGCAGTTTGGTGGGACAGGTTGAGTTCTTC. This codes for CASSLVGQVEFF.